This T cell receptor beta chain was found in a study of blood T cell repertoires in COVID-19. Looking at the study overall: Spain, Italy and the United States supplied samples that represented acute and convalescent COVID-19. PBMCs, B-cell-depleted T cells, or T cells provided the cDNA or gDNA that made up the material.

In the original analysis: Amplifying reference gene primers gave estimates of nucleated cell counts. TCRdb's copy holds only in-frame clones and misses some; the assay was immunoSEQ multiplex PCR. For V, J and clone size, that table is used; D and trimming come from the DNA. The data hold some 64,000 clones, with nearly 90% observed a single time. What was sequenced was peripheral blood. The source is a man between 50 and 59 years old with active COVID-19.

The CDR3 here is CASNGGQLQNEQFF. In nucleotides, the CDR3 is TGTGCCAGCAACGGTGGACAGCTTCAAAATGAGCAGTTCTTC. The chain is built from TRBV5-4 and TRBJ2-1; possible D gene TRBD1, 6 bases. The germline gives CDR1 SGHNT, CDR2 YYREEE (reference sequence). This CDR3 comprises 14 residues. V shed 6 bases and J shed 7 bases, with 17 bases lying between them.